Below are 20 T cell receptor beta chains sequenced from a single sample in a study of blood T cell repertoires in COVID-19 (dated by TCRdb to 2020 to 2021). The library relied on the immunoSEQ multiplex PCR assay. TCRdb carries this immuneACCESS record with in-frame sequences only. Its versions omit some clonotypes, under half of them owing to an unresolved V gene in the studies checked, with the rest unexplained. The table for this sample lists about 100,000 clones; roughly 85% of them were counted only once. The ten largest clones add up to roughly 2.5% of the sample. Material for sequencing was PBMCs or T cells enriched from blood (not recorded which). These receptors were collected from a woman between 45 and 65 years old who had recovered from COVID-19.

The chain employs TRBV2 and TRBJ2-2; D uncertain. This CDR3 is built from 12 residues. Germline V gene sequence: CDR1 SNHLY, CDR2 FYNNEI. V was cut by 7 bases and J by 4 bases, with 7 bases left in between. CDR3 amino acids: CASTRFTGELFF. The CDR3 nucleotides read TGTGCCAGCACTAGATTCACCGGGGAGCTGTTTTTT.

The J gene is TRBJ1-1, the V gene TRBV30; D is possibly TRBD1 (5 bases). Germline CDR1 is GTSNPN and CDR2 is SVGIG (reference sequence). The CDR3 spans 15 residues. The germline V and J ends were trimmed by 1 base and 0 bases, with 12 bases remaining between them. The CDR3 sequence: CAWSGTGTVNTEAFF. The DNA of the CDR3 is TGTGCCTGGAGTGGAACCGGGACTGTGAACACTGAAGCTTTCTTT.

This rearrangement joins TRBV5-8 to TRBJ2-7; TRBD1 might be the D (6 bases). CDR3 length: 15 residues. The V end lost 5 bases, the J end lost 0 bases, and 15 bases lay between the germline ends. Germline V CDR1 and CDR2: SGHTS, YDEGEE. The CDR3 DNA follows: TGTGCCAGCAGTTACAAGGGACATAACTCCTACGAGCAGTACTTC. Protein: CASSYKGHNSYEQYF.

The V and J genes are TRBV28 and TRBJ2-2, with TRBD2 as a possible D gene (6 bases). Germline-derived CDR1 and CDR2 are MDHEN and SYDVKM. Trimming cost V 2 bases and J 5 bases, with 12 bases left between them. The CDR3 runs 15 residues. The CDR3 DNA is TGTGCCAGCAGTTTACCCAGTGCGGGAACCGGGGAGCTGTTTTTT. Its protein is CASSLPSAGTGELFF.

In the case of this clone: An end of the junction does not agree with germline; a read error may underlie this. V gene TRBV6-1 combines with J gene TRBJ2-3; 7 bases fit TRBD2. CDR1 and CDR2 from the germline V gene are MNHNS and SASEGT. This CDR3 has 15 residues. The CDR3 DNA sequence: TGTGCCAGCAGGGAAGCGGGGCTTAGCACAGATACGCAGTATTTT. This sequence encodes CASREAGLSTDTQYF.

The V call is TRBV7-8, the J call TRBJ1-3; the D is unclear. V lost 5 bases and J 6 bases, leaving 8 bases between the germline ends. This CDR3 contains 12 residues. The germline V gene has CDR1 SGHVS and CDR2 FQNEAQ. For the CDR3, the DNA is TGTGCCAGCAGCCAAGGAGAAAACACCATATATTTT. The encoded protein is CASSQGENTIYF.

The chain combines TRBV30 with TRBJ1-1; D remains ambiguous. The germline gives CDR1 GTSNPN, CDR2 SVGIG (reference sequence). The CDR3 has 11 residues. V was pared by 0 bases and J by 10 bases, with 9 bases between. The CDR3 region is CAWSVSGGAFF. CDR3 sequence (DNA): TGTGCCTGGAGTGTTTCGGGAGGAGCTTTCTTT.

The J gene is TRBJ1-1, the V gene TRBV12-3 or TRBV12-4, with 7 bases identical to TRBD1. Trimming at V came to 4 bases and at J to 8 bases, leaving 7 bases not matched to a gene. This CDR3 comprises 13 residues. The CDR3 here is CASSSFRTGEAFF. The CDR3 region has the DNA TGTGCCAGCAGTTCTTTCAGGACAGGAGAAGCTTTCTTT.

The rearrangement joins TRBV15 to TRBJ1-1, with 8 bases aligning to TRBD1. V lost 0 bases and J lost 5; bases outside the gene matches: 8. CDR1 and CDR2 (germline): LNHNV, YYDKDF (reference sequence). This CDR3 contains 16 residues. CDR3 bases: TGTGCCACCAGCAGAGAATTATCAGGGGGCATGACTGAAGCTTTCTTT. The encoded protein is CATSRELSGGMTEAFF.

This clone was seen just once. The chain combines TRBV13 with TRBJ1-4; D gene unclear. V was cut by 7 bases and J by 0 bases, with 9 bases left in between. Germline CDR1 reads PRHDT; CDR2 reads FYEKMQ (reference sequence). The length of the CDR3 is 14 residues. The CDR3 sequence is CASTVYTTNEKLFF. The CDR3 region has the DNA TGTGCCAGCACCGTATATACAACTAATGAAAAACTGTTTTTT.

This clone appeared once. CDR3 DNA sequence: TGTGCCAGCTCTAGGGGGACAGGGGACGTTGGCGAGCAGTACTTC. Translating gives CASSRGTGDVGEQYF. The V gene is TRBV18, the J gene TRBJ2-7, with 10 bases aligning to TRBD1. Trimming removed 6 bases from V and 6 bases from J; junction bases left unmatched: 11. Germline CDR1 and CDR2: KGHSH and LQKENI. The length of the CDR3 is 15 residues.

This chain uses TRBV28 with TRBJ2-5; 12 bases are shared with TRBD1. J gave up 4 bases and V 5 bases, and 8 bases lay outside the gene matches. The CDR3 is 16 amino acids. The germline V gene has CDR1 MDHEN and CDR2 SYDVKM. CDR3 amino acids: CASSTPGQGASETQYF. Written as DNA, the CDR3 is TGTGCCAGCAGTACACCGGGACAGGGGGCTTCAGAGACCCAGTACTTC.

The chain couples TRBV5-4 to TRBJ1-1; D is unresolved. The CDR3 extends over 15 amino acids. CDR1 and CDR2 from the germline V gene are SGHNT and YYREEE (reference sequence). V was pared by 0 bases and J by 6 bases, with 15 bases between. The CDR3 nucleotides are TGTGCCAGCAGCTTGGTGCCCTCCCGGTACCCTGAAGCTTTCTTT. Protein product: CASSLVPSRYPEAFF.

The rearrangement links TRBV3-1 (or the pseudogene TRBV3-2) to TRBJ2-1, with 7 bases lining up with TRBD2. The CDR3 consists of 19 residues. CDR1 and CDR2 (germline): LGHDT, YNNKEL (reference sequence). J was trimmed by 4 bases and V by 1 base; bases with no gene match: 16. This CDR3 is CASSQVTAPRGRAYNEQFF. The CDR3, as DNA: TGTGCCAGCAGCCAAGTGACCGCCCCTCGCGGGAGAGCTTACAATGAGCAGTTCTTC.

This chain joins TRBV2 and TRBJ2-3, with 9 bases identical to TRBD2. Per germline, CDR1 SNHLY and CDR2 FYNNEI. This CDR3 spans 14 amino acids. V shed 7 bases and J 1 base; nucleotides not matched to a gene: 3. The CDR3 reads CASTRGGGTDTQYF. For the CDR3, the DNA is TGTGCCAGCACCCGCGGGGGGGGCACAGATACGCAGTATTTT.

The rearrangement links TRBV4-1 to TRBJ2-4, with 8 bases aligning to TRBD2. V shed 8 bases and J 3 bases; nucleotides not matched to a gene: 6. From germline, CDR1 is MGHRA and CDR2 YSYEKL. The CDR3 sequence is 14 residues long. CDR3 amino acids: CASSGLVFKNIQYF. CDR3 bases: TGCGCCAGCTCGGGACTAGTATTCAAAAACATTCAGTACTTC.

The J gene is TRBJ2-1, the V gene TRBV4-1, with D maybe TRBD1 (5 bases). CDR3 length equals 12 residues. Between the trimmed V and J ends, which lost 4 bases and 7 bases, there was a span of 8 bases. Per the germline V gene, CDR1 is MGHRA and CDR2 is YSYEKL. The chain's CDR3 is CASSPQGNEQFF. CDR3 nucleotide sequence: TGCGCCAGCAGCCCTCAGGGTAATGAGCAGTTCTTC.

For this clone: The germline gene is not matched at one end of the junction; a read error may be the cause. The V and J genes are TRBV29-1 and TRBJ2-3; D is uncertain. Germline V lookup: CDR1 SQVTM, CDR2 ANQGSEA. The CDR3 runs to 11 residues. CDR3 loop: CSLDLGDTQYF. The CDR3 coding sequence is TGCAGCCTTGACCTCGGGGATACGCAGTATTTT.

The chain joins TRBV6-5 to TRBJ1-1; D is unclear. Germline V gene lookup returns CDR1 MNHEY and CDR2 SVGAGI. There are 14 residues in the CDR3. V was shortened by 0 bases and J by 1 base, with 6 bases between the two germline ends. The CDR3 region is CASSYSPGNTEAFF. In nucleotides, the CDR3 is TGTGCCAGCAGTTACTCCCCAGGGAACACTGAAGCTTTCTTT.

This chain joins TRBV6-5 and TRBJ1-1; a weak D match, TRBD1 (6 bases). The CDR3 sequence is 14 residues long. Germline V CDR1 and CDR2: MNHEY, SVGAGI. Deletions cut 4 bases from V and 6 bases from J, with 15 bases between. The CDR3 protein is CASSSPGHTAEAFF. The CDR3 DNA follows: TGTGCCAGCAGTTCGCCGGGACATACGGCTGAAGCTTTCTTT.